The next 8 T cell receptor beta chains were all read from a single sample in a study of T-cell memory formation after mild COVID-19. A single record per CDR3 protein comes from TCRdb applying MiXCR to the 5' RACE reads. This sample has around 430,000 distinct CDR3 sequences, with 15% to 20% found just once. Input material: PBMCs or a T cell subset sorted from them (not recorded which). The origin of the receptors is a man aged 18 to 35 who had mild COVID-19 (a few samples of this study predate the infection). Cell type and time point are not known.

This clonotype was found a few times. The chain employs TRBV4-2 and TRBJ2-3; 9 nucleotides line up with TRBD1. V lost 4 bases, J lost 5 bases, and 7 bases stayed unmatched. The CDR3 consists of 15 residues. The germline V gene encodes CDR1 LGHNA and CDR2 YNFKEQ. The CDR3 here is CASSRRGQGKDTQYF. For the CDR3, the DNA is TGTGCCAGCAGCCGACGCGGACAGGGGAAAGATACGCAGTATTTT.

The chain uses TRBV4-1 and TRBJ2-5; D possibly corresponds to TRBD2 (7 bases). The V end lost 1 base, the J end lost 5 bases, and 14 bases lay between the germline ends. Germline assignment: CDR1 MGHRA and CDR2 YSYEKL. The CDR3 is made up of 15 amino acids. The CDR3 spells CASSQVLGGRETQYF. The CDR3 DNA is TGCGCCAGCAGCCAAGTATTGGGGGGGCGGGAGACCCAGTACTTC.

The rearrangement links TRBV27 to TRBJ2-7, with 8 bases fitting TRBD1. V dropped 3 bases and J dropped 3; count of bases not matched to a gene: 4. CDR3 size: 14 residues. Germline V gene data show CDR1 as MNHEY and CDR2 as SMNVEV (reference sequence). CDR3 in amino acids: CASSLTGARYEQYF. The DNA of the CDR3 is TGTGCCAGCAGTTTGACAGGGGCACGCTACGAGCAGTACTTC.

This clonotype was detected ten times or more. The gene calls are TRBV28 and TRBJ2-7; 10 nucleotides match TRBD1. Germline CDR1 is MDHEN and CDR2 is SYDVKM. Trimming took 3 bases from V and 7 from J; bases not matched to a gene: 0. This CDR3 has 12 residues. The CDR3 loop reads CASSLGQGEQYV. The CDR3 nucleotides are TGTGCCAGCAGTTTGGGACAGGGGGAGCAGTACGTC.

The chain employs TRBV6-2 or TRBV6-3 and TRBJ2-5; D is perhaps TRBD1 (6 bases). CDR1 is MNHEY, CDR2 SVGEGT, per germline. Trimming took 5 bases from V and 1 from J, leaving 17 bases between them. CDR3 size: 16 residues. The CDR3 spells CASSTYREMAQETQYF. DNA of the CDR3: TGTGCCAGCAGTACCTACAGGGAGATGGCCCAAGAGACCCAGTACTTC.

Here the CDR3 reads CASSISGEQYF. DNA for the CDR3: TGCGCCAGCAGTATCTCGGGAGAGCAGTACTTC. The rearrangement uses TRBV4-1 and TRBJ2-7, with a tentative D call TRBD2 (5 bases). The germline V gene has CDR1 MGHRA and CDR2 YSYEKL. V was pared by 6 bases and J by 7 bases, with 10 bases between. The CDR3 has 11 amino acids.

This clonotype was seen a handful of times. The V and J genes are TRBV5-1 and TRBJ2-2, with 13 positions matching TRBD2. Looked up from germline, CDR1 is SGHRS and CDR2 is YFSETQ. CDR3 length equals 16 residues. The J segment lost 7 bases and the V segment lost 4 bases, leaving 7 bases of the junction unmatched. In DNA form, the CDR3 reads TGCGCCAGCAGCGCCCGGACTAGCGGGGGAAACGGGGAGCTGTTTTTT. Translated: CASSARTSGGNGELFF.

This clonotype has a handful of counts. The chain recombines TRBV18 with TRBJ2-7; D unresolved. The CDR3 consists of 12 residues. Germline V lookup: CDR1 KGHSH, CDR2 LQKENI. V was clipped by 1 base and J by 5 bases, with 6 bases between them. The chain's CDR3 is CASSPQAHEQYF. DNA for the CDR3: TGTGCCAGCTCACCACAGGCCCACGAGCAGTACTTC.